This T cell receptor beta chain came from a study of T-cell reconstitution after alpha-beta-depleted transplantation in children. Study findings and constraints: Approximately two months post-transplant, alpha-beta T cells reportedly originated from several hundred expanded graft clones. Among T cells one year after transplant, newly produced cells accounted for most counts and diversity. At day 60, the high TCRbeta diversity found in some patients originated from recipient T cells and thymic progenitors that had survived.

The TCRbeta library incorporated unique molecular identifiers. TCRdb fed the PCR reads into MiXCR, producing one record per CDR3 protein. Found here are about 350,000 distinct CDR3 sequences, 15% to 20% of them singletons; the top ten hold roughly 40%. Turning to this clonotype: What it binds is not known.

V lost 0 bases and J lost 2, with 18 bases in between. Germline V gene sequence: CDR1 ENHRY, CDR2 SYGVKD. The CDR3 is 18 amino acids. The gene calls are TRBV10-3 and TRBJ2-3; the D gene is possibly TRBD2 (6 bases). The sequence was collected from a male patient aged 2 to 10 who had a stem cell transplant for acute lymphoblastic leukemia, so the T cells may come from the graft donor. The sequences come from PBMCs, mostly from graft donor cells, collected 360 days after TCRalphabeta/CD19-depleted stem cell transplant. The CDR3 bases are TGTGCCATCAGTGAGTCGTGGCGGAGGGGAGCGATCACAGATACGCAGTATTTT. Its protein product is CAISESWRRGAITDTQYF.